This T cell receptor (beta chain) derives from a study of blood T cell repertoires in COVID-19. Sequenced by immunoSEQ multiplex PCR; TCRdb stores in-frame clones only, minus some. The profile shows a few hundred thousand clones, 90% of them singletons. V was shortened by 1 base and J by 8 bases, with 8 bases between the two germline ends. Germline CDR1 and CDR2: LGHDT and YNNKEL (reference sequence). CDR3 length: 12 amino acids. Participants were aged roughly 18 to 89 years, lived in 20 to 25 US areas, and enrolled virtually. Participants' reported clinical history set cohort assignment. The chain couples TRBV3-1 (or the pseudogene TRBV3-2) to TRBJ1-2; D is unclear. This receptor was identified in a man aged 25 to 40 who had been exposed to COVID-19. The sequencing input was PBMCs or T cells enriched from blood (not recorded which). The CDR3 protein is CASSQGAAGYTF. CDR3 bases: TGTGCCAGCAGCCAAGGAGCGGCGGGCTACACCTTC.